The T cell receptor beta chain described here comes from a study of a mutant IDH1 vaccine in newly diagnosed glioma. The wider study: Patients previously underwent radiotherapy, temozolomide, or both, and most underwent both.

The time point here: week 23, last vaccination. Topical imiquimod accompanied each vaccine dose, which consisted of 300 ug of mutant IDH1 20-mer peptide. About this clone itself: Its specificity is not known.

Only in-frame clones appear in the TCRdb table, and some are missing; sequencing was by immunoSEQ multiplex PCR. The table records under 50,000 clones, 91% of them present only once. The CDR3 spans 14 residues. The V gene end was trimmed by 5 bases and the J gene end by 3 bases; junction bases not matched to a gene: 6. The germline V gene encodes CDR1 SGHVS and CDR2 FQNEAQ. J is TRBJ2-7 and V is TRBV7-8, with 8 bases identical to TRBD1. The sample was PBMCs, taken from a glioma patient whose treatment included an IDH1 peptide vaccine. This receptor was obtained from a man in his forties or fifties with glioma. Written as DNA, the CDR3 is TGTGCCAGCAGCACAGGGGGAAGTAACTACGAGCAGTACTTC. This encodes CASSTGGSNYEQYF.